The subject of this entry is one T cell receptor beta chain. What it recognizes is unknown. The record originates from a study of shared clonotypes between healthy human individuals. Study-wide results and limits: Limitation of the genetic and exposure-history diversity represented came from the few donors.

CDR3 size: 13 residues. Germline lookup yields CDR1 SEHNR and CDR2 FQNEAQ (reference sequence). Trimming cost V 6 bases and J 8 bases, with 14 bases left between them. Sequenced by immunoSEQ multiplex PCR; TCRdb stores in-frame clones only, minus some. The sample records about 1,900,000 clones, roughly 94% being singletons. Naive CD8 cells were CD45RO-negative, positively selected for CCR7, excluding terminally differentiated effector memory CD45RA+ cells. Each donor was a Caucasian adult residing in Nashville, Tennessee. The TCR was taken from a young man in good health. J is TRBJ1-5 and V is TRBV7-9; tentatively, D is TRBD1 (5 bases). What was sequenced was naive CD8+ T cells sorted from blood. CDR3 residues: CASSRRGGEPQHF. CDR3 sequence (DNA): TGTGCCAGCAGTCGTAGGGGCGGGGAGCCCCAGCATTTT. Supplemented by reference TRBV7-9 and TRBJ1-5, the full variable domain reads DTGVSQNPRHKITKRGQNVTFRCDPISEHNRLYWYRQTLGQGPEFLTYFQNEAQLEKSRLLSDRFSAERPKGSFSTLEIQRTEQGDSAMYLCASSRRGGEPQHFGDGTRLSIL.